This T cell receptor beta chain was documented in a study of blood T cell repertoires in COVID-19. For this clone: The sample has other DNA sequences that encode this CDR3 too.

Authors' analysis steps: Researchers report that nucleated cell counts were estimated from reference gene primer amplification. Sequencing used immunoSEQ multiplex PCR; TCRdb keeps in-frame clones, though not all of them. That table furnishes V, J and clone size, whereas the DNA furnished D and trimming. The table has roughly 84,000 clones, 80% seen once. Trimming left V 6 bases short and J 0 bases short, with 12 bases between. Germline V gene lookup returns CDR1 MDHEN and CDR2 SYDVKM. The CDR3 is 15 amino acids. The specimen was peripheral blood. This receptor was identified in a woman between 40 and 55 years old with active or convalescent COVID-19. The V and J genes are TRBV28 and TRBJ2-4, with D unclear. CDR3 in DNA: TGTGCCAGCAGCCCCGGTTTGCTAGCCAAAAACATTCAGTACTTC. This sequence encodes CASSPGLLAKNIQYF.